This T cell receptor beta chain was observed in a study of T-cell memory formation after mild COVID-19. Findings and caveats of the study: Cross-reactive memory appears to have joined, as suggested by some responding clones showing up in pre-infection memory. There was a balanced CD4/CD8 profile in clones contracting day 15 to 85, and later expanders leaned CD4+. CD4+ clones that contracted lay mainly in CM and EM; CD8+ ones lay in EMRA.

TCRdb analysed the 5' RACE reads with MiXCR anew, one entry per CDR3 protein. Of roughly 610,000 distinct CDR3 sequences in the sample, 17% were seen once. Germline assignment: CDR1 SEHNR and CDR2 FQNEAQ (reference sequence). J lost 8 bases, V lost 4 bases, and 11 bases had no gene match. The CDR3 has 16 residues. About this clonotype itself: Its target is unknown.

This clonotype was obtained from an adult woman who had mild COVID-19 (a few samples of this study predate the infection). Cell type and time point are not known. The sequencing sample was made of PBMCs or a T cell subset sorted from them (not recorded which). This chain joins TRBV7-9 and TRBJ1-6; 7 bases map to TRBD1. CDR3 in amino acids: CASSSLGTAQHSPLHF. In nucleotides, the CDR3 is TGTGCCAGCAGCTCACTCGGGACAGCACAACATTCACCCCTCCACTTT.